This T cell receptor beta chain derives from a study of cytomegalovirus exposure and HLA in healthy donors. Use of 60 Vbeta and 13 Jbeta primers characterized the PCR. TCRdb's copy holds only in-frame clones and misses some; the assay was immunoSEQ multiplex PCR. The sample includes under 200,000 clones, 77% of them seen just once. The sequence was obtained from a female donor in good health and CMV-seronegative. The sequenced material came from PBMCs.

CDR3 in amino acids: CASSQRGGAYEQYF. CDR3 nucleotides: TGTGCCAGCAGCCAGCGGGGGGGGGCCTACGAGCAGTACTTC. The chain is built from TRBV7-2 and TRBJ2-7; 10 bases are a match to TRBD2. V dropped 5 bases and J dropped 2; count of bases not matched to a gene: 3. The CDR3 totals 14 residues. Germline V gives CDR1 SGHTA, CDR2 FQGNSA.